The 30 T cell receptor beta chains given below trace back to one sample, sequenced in a study of T cells in Graves' hyperthyroidism and ophthalmopathy. Amplification yielded TCR beta CDR3 regions, with RNA transcripts as the source. The primer set for the first-round RT-PCR of the TCR CDR3 was HTBI. TCRdb fed the multiplex PCR reads into MiXCR, producing one record per CDR3 protein. The repertoire holds around 400,000 distinct CDR3 sequences, with 15% to 18% as singletons. Sequencing was done on a sample of blood. All receptors derive from a woman in her late teens or twenties with Graves' hyperthyroidism that later progressed to Graves' ophthalmopathy.

This clonotype was counted between two and nine times. CDR3 sequence (DNA): TGCAGTGCTAGAGCTGACAGCCCAGATACGCAGTATTTT. Encoded protein: CSARADSPDTQYF. The V and J genes are TRBV20-1 and TRBJ2-3; D perhaps matches TRBD1 (5 bases). This CDR3 is built from 13 residues. Germline-derived CDR1 and CDR2 are DFQATT and SNEGSKA (reference sequence). V was trimmed by 1 base and J by 4 bases, leaving 9 bases between them.

V gene TRBV28 combines with J gene TRBJ2-7, with D maybe TRBD2 (5 bases). CDR1 MDHEN and CDR2 SYDVKM come from the germline V gene. V was trimmed by 3 bases and J by 3 bases, leaving 18 bases between them. The CDR3 is 16 amino acids. The CDR3 loop reads CASSFLPIEGVYEQYF. The CDR3 nucleotides read TGTGCCAGCAGTTTTCTCCCAATAGAGGGAGTCTACGAGCAGTACTTC. The full variable domain, completed using reference TRBV28 and TRBJ2-7, is DVKVTQSSRYLVKRTGEKVFLECVQDMDHENMFWYRQDPGLGLRLIYFSYDVKMKEKGDIPEGYSVSREKKERFSLILESASTNQTSMYLCASSFLPIEGVYEQYFGPGTRLTVT.

This clonotype was detected once. This rearrangement joins TRBV27 to TRBJ2-7, with TRBD2 matching over 8 bases. CDR1 is MNHEY and CDR2 is SMNVEV in the germline V gene (reference sequence). V lost 6 bases and J lost 3; bases outside the gene matches: 19. The CDR3 has 18 amino acids. DNA for the CDR3: TGTGCCAGCAGCACCACTAAGCCTGGGACTAGGTATGTCTACGAGCAGTACTTC. This translates into CASSTTKPGTRYVYEQYF.

In the case of this clonotype: A read error may be the cause here, since a much bigger clone is one base away. J is TRBJ1-5 and V is TRBV6-5; D ambiguous. In germline, CDR1 is MNHEY, CDR2 SVGAGI. CDR3 size: 16 residues. The CDR3 nucleotides read TGTGCCAACAGTTACCGAGGTCCCACTTCCAATCAGCCCCAGCATTTT. This codes for CANSYRGPTSNQPQHF.

The rearrangement links TRBV20-1 to TRBJ1-4; possibly TRBD1 for D (6 bases). This CDR3 comprises 15 residues. In germline, CDR1 is DFQATT, CDR2 SNEGSKA (reference sequence). The V end was cut by 2 bases, the J end by 6 bases, with 16 bases between. The CDR3 loop is CSARSRGGVYEKLFF. CDR3 in DNA: TGCAGTGCTAGATCTAGAGGGGGTGTATATGAAAAACTGTTTTTT.

This clonotype was counted only a few times. The rearrangement uses TRBV5-6 and TRBJ1-5; D is unclear. CDR3 length: 15 amino acids. CDR1 and CDR2 (germline): SGHDT, YYEEEE. Trimming took 3 bases from V and 5 from J, leaving 15 bases between them. The CDR3 reads CASSSIQAFDQPQHF. In DNA form, the CDR3 reads TGTGCCAGCAGCTCCATTCAGGCTTTCGATCAGCCCCAGCATTTT.

This chain joins TRBV19 and TRBJ2-7; 8 positions match TRBD1. Germline V CDR1 and CDR2: LNHDA, SQIVND (reference sequence). The CDR3 is made up of 15 amino acids. The V gene end was trimmed by 7 bases and the J gene end by 3 bases; junction bases not matched to a gene: 11. CDR3 protein: CASTLKTGENYEQYF. The CDR3 bases are TGTGCCAGTACCCTAAAGACAGGGGAGAACTACGAGCAGTACTTC.

The chain carries TRBV12-3 or TRBV12-4 and TRBJ2-3, with TRBD2 matching 10 bases. CDR3 length: 13 amino acids. V shed 3 bases, J shed 13 bases, and the junction held 7 bases outside the gene matches. This chain's CDR3 is CASSFSAGGPEYF. The CDR3 DNA follows: TGTGCCAGCAGTTTTTCAGCGGGAGGGCCAGAGTATTTT.

This clonotype appeared a single time. This may come from a read error, since a much larger clone is one base off. V and J are TRBV5-1 and TRBJ2-7; the match to TRBD2 covers 7 bases. V dropped 4 bases and J dropped 7; count of bases not matched to a gene: 11. This CDR3 region has 14 residues. Per the germline V gene, CDR1 is SGHRS and CDR2 is YFSETQ. The CDR3 DNA reads TGCGCCAGCAGCCCCACGGGAGGCCGATATGAGCAGTACTTC. Its translation is CASSPTGGRYEQYF.

This clonotype turned up a few times. The chain employs TRBV7-9 and TRBJ2-1; 7 nucleotides line up with TRBD1. Germline V gene sequence: CDR1 SEHNR, CDR2 FQNEAQ (reference sequence). This CDR3 spans 15 amino acids. J was trimmed by 6 bases and V by 7 bases; bases with no gene match: 12. CDR3 nucleotides: TGTGCCAGCATCAAAGGGGGCCCCCGGGGCAATGAGCAGTTCTTC. Translation: CASIKGGPRGNEQFF.

This chain joins TRBV9 and TRBJ2-1; 8 bases fit TRBD2. Germline trimming cut 0 bases from V and 7 bases from J; bases unmatched to any gene: 12. CDR1 is SGDLS and CDR2 is YYNGEE in the germline V gene. The CDR3 is 17 amino acids. The DNA of the CDR3 is TGTGCCAGCAGCGTAGTCGGGGGGGGCAGTAGCGAAAATGAGCAGTTCTTC. Protein product: CASSVVGGGSSENEQFF. Drawing the rest from reference TRBV9 and TRBJ2-1, the complete variable domain is DSGVTQTPKHLITATGQRVTLRCSPRSGDLSVYWYQQSLDQGLQFLIQYYNGEERAKGNILERFSAQQFPDLHSELNLSSLELGDSALYFCASSVVGGGSSENEQFFGPGTRLTVL.

This clonotype has just a few counts. The chain employs TRBV6-5 and TRBJ2-7, with 10 bases fitting TRBD1. Per germline, CDR1 MNHEY and CDR2 SVGAGI. CDR3 size: 14 residues. The trim removed 2 bases at V and 4 bases at J, leaving 2 bases unmatched. This chain's CDR3 is CASSYGTGEYEQYF. CDR3 DNA sequence: TGTGCCAGCAGTTACGGGACAGGGGAATACGAGCAGTACTTC.

Of note for this clonotype: A much more abundant neighbour one base away suggests this may be a read error. This chain's CDR3 is CASSLESDHYNEQFF. The DNA for the CDR3 is TGTGCCAGCAGCTTAGAGTCAGACCACTACAATGAGCAGTTCTTC. The chain combines TRBV5-5 with TRBJ2-1; unclear D gene. This CDR3 spans 15 amino acids. V lost 2 bases to trimming and J lost 3 bases, with 12 bases between them. Germline V gene sequence: CDR1 SGHKS, CDR2 YYEKEE (reference sequence).

This clonotype was recorded a few times. The CDR3, as DNA: TGCAGTGCTAGACTGAGCGGGAATCATGAGCAGTTCTTC. Encoded protein: CSARLSGNHEQFF. The V and J genes are TRBV20-1 and TRBJ2-1; 7 nucleotides align to TRBD2. The germline V gene encodes CDR1 DFQATT and CDR2 SNEGSKA (reference sequence). J gave up 8 bases and V 2 bases, and 6 bases lay outside the gene matches. CDR3 length: 13 amino acids.

V and J are TRBV5-5 and TRBJ2-7; the D call may be TRBD1 or TRBD2 (6 bases each). Germline CDR1 and CDR2: SGHKS and YYEKEE (reference sequence). The CDR3 consists of 14 residues. V lost 5 bases, J lost 4 bases, and 16 bases lay in between. The CDR3 region has the DNA TGTGCCAGCAGTGATTCCGGGGGCCTGTACGAGCAGTACTTC. Translating it yields CASSDSGGLYEQYF.

A word on this clonotype: Relative to the germline gene, one junction end is altered; a read error may explain this. V is TRBV13 and J is TRBJ2-5, with D perhaps matching TRBD2 (6 bases). The CDR3 runs 16 residues. Germline-derived CDR1 and CDR2 are PRHDT and FYEKMQ (reference sequence). CDR3 coding DNA: TGTGCCAGCAGCCTGGGCCTAGCGACAAACCAAGAGACCCAGTGCTTC. It codes for CASSLGLATNQETQCF.

This clonotype was detected only once. Being one base from a much bigger clone, this may be a read error. The chain recombines TRBV7-2 with TRBJ2-3; maybe TRBD2 (7 bases). The CDR3 sequence is 12 residues long. Per the germline V gene, CDR1 is SGHTA and CDR2 is FQGNSA. Written as DNA, the CDR3 is TGTGCCGGCAGCCCAGGGGAGGGTAAGCAGTATTTT. This sequence encodes CAGSPGEGKQYF.

This clonotype has ten or more counts. The J gene is TRBJ2-1, the V gene TRBV28; 8 nucleotides line up with TRBD2. Germline V gives CDR1 MDHEN, CDR2 SYDVKM. The CDR3 length is 19 residues. Trimming at V came to 4 bases and at J to 3 bases, leaving 17 bases not matched to a gene. The CDR3 is CASSSPPGRAPRFYNEQFF. The CDR3 DNA follows: TGTGCCAGCAGTTCCCCCCCCGGGAGGGCCCCCCGCTTCTACAATGAGCAGTTCTTC.

There are many counts of this clonotype. The chain employs TRBV15 and TRBJ2-7; no clear D gene. The V and J ends lost 1 base and 4 bases respectively, with 8 bases between them. The CDR3 loop spans 13 amino acids. Germline V CDR1 and CDR2: LNHNV, YYDKDF (reference sequence). The CDR3 reads CATSRGRDYEQYF. The CDR3 DNA reads as TGTGCCACCAGCAGAGGACGAGATTACGAGCAGTACTTC.

About this clonotype: This may be a read error: a much more frequent sequence differs by one nucleotide. The rearrangement links TRBV7-8 to TRBJ2-7; the D is unclear. The length of the CDR3 is 14 residues. Looked up from germline, CDR1 is SGHVS and CDR2 is FQNEAQ. In DNA form, the CDR3 reads TGTGCCGGCAGCTTAGGCTTTGCTTCCTACGAGCAGTACTTC. Its translation is CAGSLGFASYEQYF.

The V and J genes are TRBV20-1 and TRBJ1-5; possibly TRBD1 for D (6 bases). This CDR3 contains 19 residues. Germline V gene data show CDR1 as DFQATT and CDR2 as SNEGSKA (reference sequence). Trimming pared 1 base from V and 5 bases from J, leaving 27 bases between. The CDR3 sequence is CSARGPRRDTYFPYQPQHF. Written as DNA, the CDR3 is TGCAGTGCTAGAGGCCCCCGTCGGGACACCTACTTCCCTTATCAGCCCCAGCATTTT.

This chain joins TRBV5-6 and TRBJ2-1; 7 bases map to TRBD1. With 1 base clipped from V and 3 bases from J, the junction kept 10 bases outside the gene matches. The CDR3 is 17 amino acids. The germline gives CDR1 SGHDT, CDR2 YYEEEE. This CDR3 is CASSLFLGTDFYNEQFF. DNA for the CDR3: TGTGCCAGCAGCTTGTTTCTAGGGACAGACTTCTACAATGAGCAGTTCTTC.

In its sample, this clonotype was seen many times. This chain connects TRBV27 to TRBJ2-1, with unresolved D. V was pared by 5 bases and J by 7 bases, with 9 bases between. This CDR3 spans 12 amino acids. Germline V lookup: CDR1 MNHEY, CDR2 SMNVEV (reference sequence). CDR3 DNA: TGTGCCAGCAGTCAAACTTCGAATGAGCAGTTCTTC. Translation: CASSQTSNEQFF.

At least ten counts were recorded for this clonotype. This chain links TRBV28 with TRBJ2-3, with TRBD2 identical over 7 bases. The junction had 15 bases not matched to a gene; V was cut back by 3 bases and J by 0 bases. Germline values: CDR1 MDHEN, CDR2 SYDVKM. The CDR3 covers 19 residues. The CDR3 DNA is TGTGCCAGCAGTTTGGTCACCTTTGGCGGGGGTACTAGCACAGATACGCAGTATTTT. Amino acids: CASSLVTFGGGTSTDTQYF. Full variable domain (outside the CDR3, taken from reference TRBV28 and TRBJ2-3): DVKVTQSSRYLVKRTGEKVFLECVQDMDHENMFWYRQDPGLGLRLIYFSYDVKMKEKGDIPEGYSVSREKKERFSLILESASTNQTSMYLCASSLVTFGGGTSTDTQYFGPGTRLTVL.

The CDR3 spells CATKRTQSYEQYF. The DNA for the CDR3 is TGTGCCACCAAAAGGACTCAAAGCTACGAGCAGTACTTC. The chain uses TRBV6-2 or TRBV6-3 and TRBJ2-7; tentative D call: TRBD2 (5 bases). The CDR3 covers 13 residues. Germline assignment: CDR1 MNHEY and CDR2 SVGEGT. Deletions cut 10 bases from V and 3 bases from J, with 16 bases between.

This clonotype occurred a few times. The rearrangement uses TRBV30 and TRBJ2-1; 7 bases map to TRBD2. The CDR3 consists of 15 residues. V was clipped by 3 bases and J by 4 bases; unmatched bases: 9. Germline loops: CDR1 GTSNPN, CDR2 SVGIG (reference sequence). The CDR3 coding sequence is TGTGCCTGGAGCGTGGATCCTAGCGGATACAATGAGCAGTTCTTC. It translates to CAWSVDPSGYNEQFF.

V is TRBV7-9 and J is TRBJ2-5, with TRBD2 as a possible D gene (6 bases). Trimming stripped 6 bases from V and 14 bases from J, with 19 bases between. Germline V gene sequence: CDR1 SEHNR, CDR2 FQNEAQ (reference sequence). This CDR3 region has 12 residues. The CDR3 loop is CASRLPLGGVYF. The CDR3 region has the DNA TGTGCCAGCAGGCTGCCACTCGGGGGTGTCTACTTC.

The table lists this clonotype with many counts. The rearrangement links TRBV2 to TRBJ1-2; 10 bases align to TRBD1. Per the germline V gene, CDR1 is SNHLY and CDR2 is FYNNEI. This CDR3 contains 16 residues. Germline trimming cut 4 bases from V and 4 bases from J; bases unmatched to any gene: 9. CDR3 residues: CASSALTGGAVYGYTF. CDR3 coding DNA: TGTGCCAGCAGTGCACTGACAGGGGGCGCGGTCTATGGCTACACCTTC.

This clonotype was counted a few times. The CDR3 sequence: CASSQEGTSGYNEQFF. The CDR3, as DNA: TGTGCCAGCAGCCAAGAAGGGACTAGCGGTTACAATGAGCAGTTCTTC. The V and J genes are TRBV14 and TRBJ2-1, with 11 positions matching TRBD2. The CDR3 contains 16 residues. Germline V gene data show CDR1 as SGHDN and CDR2 as FVKESK. Germline trimming cut 0 bases from V and 4 bases from J; bases unmatched to any gene: 2. Combining the CDR3 with reference TRBV14 and TRBJ2-1 gives the whole variable domain EAGVTQFPSHSVIEKGQTVTLRCDPISGHDNLYWYRRVMGKEIKFLLHFVKESKQDESGMPNNRFLAERTGGTYSTLKVQPAELEDSGVYFCASSQEGTSGYNEQFFGPGTRLTVL.

The V and J genes are TRBV19 and TRBJ2-1; no definite D call. This CDR3 spans 12 amino acids. Deletions cut 7 bases from V and 7 bases from J, with 11 bases between. CDR1 is LNHDA and CDR2 is SQIVND in the germline V gene (reference sequence). The CDR3 DNA sequence: TGTGCCAGTATCAAAGGCGCGAATGAGCAGTTCTTC. Translation gives CASIKGANEQFF. Combining the CDR3 with reference TRBV19 and TRBJ2-1 gives the whole variable domain DGGITQSPKYLFRKEGQNVTLSCEQNLNHDAMYWYRQDPGQGLRLIYYSQIVNDFQKGDIAEGYSVSREKKESFPLTVTSAQKNPTAFYLCASIKGANEQFFGPGTRLTVL.